The text below deals with one T cell receptor (beta chain). Its specificity is unknown. The sample is drawn from a study of CD8 T cells in ankylosing spondylitis. TCRdb reanalysed the 5' RACE reads using MiXCR and keeps one entry per CDR3 protein. The sample has approximately 500,000 distinct CDR3 sequences; roughly 12% are singletons. Broader study findings: Ankylosing spondylitis blood appeared to be characterized by a TCR beta motif of eight highly homologous variants. The study looked at matched synovial fluid samples from ankylosing spondylitis patients. Disease-linked clones were reported to be significantly enriched there. The disease-linked clones had a CD8+ phenotype and low blood frequencies.

This TCR came from a male donor with ankylosing spondylitis. Sequencing was performed on blood, either unsorted or a sorted T cell fraction (not recorded which).

DNA of the CDR3: TGCAGCGTCGGACAGGGAGCGAAAGAGACCCAGTACTTC. Protein sequence: CSVGQGAKETQYF. The chain carries TRBV20-1 and TRBJ2-5; 8 bases align to TRBD1. The CDR3 is 13 amino acids. The germline V gene encodes CDR1 DFQATT and CDR2 SNEGSKA (reference sequence).